One sample yielded the 24 T cell receptor beta chains listed below, sequenced in a study of blood T cell repertoires in COVID-19. TCRdb keeps only in-frame clones here, not all; method: immunoSEQ multiplex PCR. This table has approximately 210,000 clones, 70% to 90% appearing once. The sample consisted of peripheral blood. The receptors were sampled from a woman aged 70-85 years with acute or convalescent COVID-19.

The V and J genes are TRBV7-2 and TRBJ2-7; 8 nucleotides line up with TRBD2. V was pared by 2 bases and J by 1 base, with 7 bases of the junction left unmatched. Germline CDR1 SGHTA, CDR2 FQGNSA. The CDR3 contains 16 residues. The CDR3 DNA follows: TGTGCCAGCAGCTTAAATGGGGCGGGAGGTTCCTACGAGCAGTACTTC. Amino acids: CASSLNGAGGSYEQYF.

The V call is TRBV29-1, the J call TRBJ1-5; TRBD1 matches at 9 bases. V lost 7 bases and J lost 6; bases outside the gene matches: 7. The CDR3 spans 13 residues. Germline CDR1 SQVTM, CDR2 ANQGSEA. The CDR3, as DNA: TGCAGCGCTGGGACAGGGACTCTTCAGCCCCAGCATTTT. Translation gives CSAGTGTLQPQHF.

V gene TRBV7-2 combines with J gene TRBJ2-3; TRBD2 agrees at 10 bases. The germline gives CDR1 SGHTA, CDR2 FQGNSA. V shed 4 bases, J shed 6 bases, and the junction held 4 bases outside the gene matches. The CDR3 sequence is 14 residues long. The CDR3 DNA sequence: TGTGCCAGCAGCTCGCCGGGACTAGCGGATACGCAGTATTTT. Translated: CASSSPGLADTQYF.

With respect to this clone: Additional DNA sequences in this sample encode the identical CDR3. V gene TRBV7-8 combines with J gene TRBJ1-1, with D uncertain. Per the germline V gene, CDR1 is SGHVS and CDR2 is FQNEAQ. The CDR3 covers 13 residues. V lost 1 base to trimming and J lost 1 base, with 4 bases between them. CDR3 region: CASSLVRNTEAFF. CDR3 in DNA: TGTGCCAGCAGCTTAGTTAGGAACACTGAAGCTTTCTTT. Variable domain in full (rest from reference TRBV7-8 and TRBJ1-1): GAGVSQSPRYKVAKRGQDVALRCDPISGHVSLFWYQQALGQGPEFLTYFQNEAQLDKSGLPSDRFFAERPEGSVSTLKIQRTQQEDSAVYLCASSLVRNTEAFFGQGTRLTVV.

V usage is TRBV5-4 and J usage is TRBJ2-3, with a possible D match to TRBD2 (7 bases). Trimming took 3 bases from V and 1 from J, leaving 12 bases between them. The CDR3 is 15 residues long. In germline, CDR1 is SGHNT, CDR2 YYREEE (reference sequence). The DNA of the CDR3 is TGTGCCAGCAGCTGGGGGGGCCGTGGCACAGATACGCAGTATTTT. This translates into CASSWGGRGTDTQYF.

This chain connects TRBV6-2 or TRBV6-3 to TRBJ1-2, with D perhaps TRBD1 (5 bases). CDR3 length equals 13 residues. Germline CDR1 and CDR2: MNHEY and SVGEGT. Trimming cost V 5 bases and J 9 bases, with 16 bases left between them. The CDR3 is CASSDPRESSYTF. The DNA of the CDR3 is TGTGCCAGCAGTGACCCCAGGGAATCGAGCTACACCTTC.

The chain joins TRBV5-8 to TRBJ2-1; D ambiguous. The CDR3 contains 13 residues. Germline CDR1 SGHTS, CDR2 YDEGEE. V lost 3 bases, J lost 6 bases, and 10 bases lay in between. CDR3 sequence: CASSSQSVNEQFF. For the CDR3, the DNA is TGTGCCAGCAGCTCACAAAGCGTCAATGAGCAGTTCTTC. Full variable domain (rest looked up from reference TRBV5-8 and TRBJ2-1): EAGVTQSPTHLIKTRGQQATLRCSPISGHTSVYWYQQALGLGLQFLLWYDEGEERNRGNFPPRFSGRQFPNYSSELNVNALELEDSALYLCASSSQSVNEQFFGPGTRLTVL.

The chain recombines TRBV28 with TRBJ1-1; perhaps TRBD1 as D (5 bases). Trimming took 7 bases from V and 6 from J, leaving 18 bases between them. CDR3 length equals 14 residues. From germline, CDR1 is MDHEN and CDR2 SYDVKM. CDR3 coding DNA: TGTGCCAGCACTTCCGGGGGGTCGGGGGCTGAAGCTTTCTTT. Translating gives CASTSGGSGAEAFF.

V gene TRBV29-1 combines with J gene TRBJ1-2; TRBD1 matches at 7 bases. The trim removed 6 bases at V and 8 bases at J, leaving 6 bases unmatched. This CDR3 is 11 amino acids long. Germline values: CDR1 SQVTM, CDR2 ANQGSEA. The CDR3 DNA is TGCAGCGTAGAGGACAGGAGCGGCTACACCTTC. Residues: CSVEDRSGYTF.

The V and J genes are TRBV7-2 and TRBJ1-5; the D gene is possibly TRBD1 (6 bases). V was shortened by 3 bases and J by 3 bases, with 12 bases between the two germline ends. Germline values: CDR1 SGHTA, CDR2 FQGNSA. CDR3 size: 15 residues. CDR3 amino acids: CASSLARGNNQPQHF. The CDR3, as DNA: TGTGCCAGCAGCTTGGCCAGGGGAAACAATCAGCCCCAGCATTTT.

This clone has only a few counts. This chain joins TRBV24-1 and TRBJ1-2, with no clear D. Deletions cut 3 bases from V and 0 bases from J, with 7 bases between. This CDR3 has 14 amino acids. CDR1 is KGHDR, CDR2 SFDVKD, per germline. In nucleotides, the CDR3 is TGTGCCACCAGTGATGGAGTCACTAACTATGGCTACACCTTC. As protein: CATSDGVTNYGYTF.

The chain uses TRBV25-1 and TRBJ1-2, with D unresolved. The germline CDR1 and CDR2 sequences are MGHDK and SYGVNS. This CDR3 spans 14 amino acids. V was cut by 11 bases and J by 1 base, with 17 bases left in between. Written as DNA, the CDR3 is TGTGCCTGCCGGGCGGCGGGCGATAACTATGGCTACACCTTC. It yields the protein CACRAAGDNYGYTF.

The CDR3 region has the DNA TGCGCCAGCAGCTTGGGACTGACCTCCTACAATGAGCAGTTCTTC. Its translation: CASSLGLTSYNEQFF. This chain uses TRBV5-1 with TRBJ2-1, with D hard to call. CDR1 is SGHRS, CDR2 YFSETQ, per germline. The CDR3 sequence is 15 residues long. V lost 0 bases, J lost 0 bases, and 7 bases lay in between.

This chain connects TRBV9 to TRBJ1-5, with TRBD1 as a possible D gene (5 bases). Trimming pared 0 bases from V and 7 bases from J, leaving 14 bases between. CDR1 and CDR2 from the germline V gene are SGDLS and YYNGEE. The CDR3 runs 15 residues. The CDR3: CASSVDFRAGQPQHF. In nucleotides, the CDR3 is TGTGCCAGCAGCGTAGATTTCAGGGCTGGGCAGCCCCAGCATTTT.

This clone was detected a few times. The V gene is TRBV10-3, the J gene TRBJ1-2, with D possibly matching TRBD1 (6 bases). CDR1 is ENHRY, CDR2 SYGVKD, per germline. The V and J ends lost 6 bases and 5 bases respectively, with 16 bases between them. The CDR3 sequence is 14 residues long. CDR3 nucleotides: TGTGCCATCAGCCCCAACGGACAGCTATATGGCTACACCTTC. The encoded protein is CAISPNGQLYGYTF.

This rearrangement joins TRBV19 to TRBJ2-3, with 7 bases matching TRBD1. J gave up 4 bases and V 5 bases, and 3 bases lay outside the gene matches. Germline V lookup: CDR1 LNHDA, CDR2 SQIVND (reference sequence). The CDR3 consists of 13 residues. The CDR3 DNA reads as TGTGCCAGTAGTTATCAGGGGGCAGATACGCAGTATTTT. Translated, it gives CASSYQGADTQYF.

CDR3 DNA sequence: TGTGCCACCTTGGGCCTAGCTGGCACCGGGGAGCTGTTTTTT. This encodes CATLGLAGTGELFF. This rearrangement joins TRBV7-9 to TRBJ2-2; D might be TRBD2 (5 bases). This CDR3 comprises 14 residues. CDR1 is SEHNR, CDR2 FQNEAQ, per germline (reference sequence). The germline V and J ends were trimmed by 10 bases and 4 bases, with 16 bases remaining between them.

J is TRBJ1-1 and V is TRBV7-9; D gene unclear. Trimming took off 7 bases at V and 1 base at J, with 10 bases between the two ends. CDR1 SEHNR and CDR2 FQNEAQ come from the germline V gene (reference sequence). This CDR3 has 13 amino acids. The CDR3 loop is CASTRRGNTEAFF. For the CDR3, the DNA is TGTGCCAGCACTAGACGGGGGAACACTGAAGCTTTCTTT.

V is TRBV7-9 and J is TRBJ1-2, with D perhaps matching TRBD1 (5 bases). The CDR3 runs to 16 residues. V lost 5 bases and J 8 bases, leaving 24 bases between the germline ends. Germline V gene sequence: CDR1 SEHNR, CDR2 FQNEAQ (reference sequence). The CDR3 is CASSLQRPQVLVGYTF. The CDR3 nucleotides read TGTGCCAGCAGCCTTCAGCGACCACAGGTCTTGGTAGGCTACACCTTC.

V usage is TRBV28 and J usage is TRBJ1-5; maybe TRBD1 (5 bases). The CDR3 covers 19 residues. CDR1 is MDHEN and CDR2 is SYDVKM in the germline V gene. Trimming took off 5 bases at V and 3 bases at J, with 26 bases between the two ends. CDR3 region: CASSLRLGEEMPLNQPQHF. The CDR3 coding sequence is TGTGCCAGCAGTCTTAGACTGGGGGAGGAGATGCCCCTCAATCAGCCCCAGCATTTT.

This sequence joins TRBV5-1 and TRBJ1-1; no reliable D call. The CDR3 contains 14 residues. V lost 3 bases and J 2 bases, leaving 11 bases between the germline ends. Germline CDR1 is SGHRS and CDR2 is YFSETQ. CDR3 DNA sequence: TGCGCCAGCAGCTACGGAGGAGGTAACACTGAAGCTTTCTTT. Its protein is CASSYGGGNTEAFF.

V and J are TRBV5-1 and TRBJ1-1; 11 positions agree with TRBD1. Germline assignment: CDR1 SGHRS and CDR2 YFSETQ. J was trimmed by 2 bases and V by 5 bases; bases with no gene match: 5. The CDR3 is made up of 15 amino acids. In DNA, the CDR3 is TGCGCCAGCAGACCCGGGACAGGGGGTAACACTGAAGCTTTCTTT. Protein product: CASRPGTGGNTEAFF.

The rearrangement links TRBV25-1 to TRBJ1-6; D call uncertain. V lost 8 bases to trimming and J lost 6 bases, with 8 bases between them. This CDR3 region has 12 residues. Germline CDR1 and CDR2: MGHDK and SYGVNS. The CDR3 DNA sequence: TGTGCCAGCCCCCCGGGTAATTCACCCCTCCACTTT. Amino acids: CASPPGNSPLHF.

The rearrangement joins TRBV9 to TRBJ2-7, with TRBD1 identical over 7 bases. Per germline, CDR1 SGDLS and CDR2 YYNGEE. V lost 2 bases to trimming and J lost 6 bases; unmatched junction nucleotides: 8. The CDR3 sequence is 14 residues long. CDR3 region: CASSVNRGGSEQYF. In DNA, the CDR3 is TGTGCCAGCAGCGTGAACAGGGGTGGAAGCGAGCAGTACTTC.